This entry concerns a single T cell receptor (beta chain). The data derive from a study of CD8+ T cells in alopecia areata. Treatment specified: oral pan-JAK inhibitor, 5-10 mg twice daily. Individuals with alopecia areata gave both lesional scalp punch biopsies and peripheral blood for collection. The V gene's germline CDR1 is MGHDK and CDR2 SYGVNS. Trimming pared 3 bases from V and 6 bases from J, leaving 11 bases between. The CDR3 has 13 amino acids. Sequencing used cDNA as its template, made by extracting RNA and reverse transcribing it. Method: immunoSEQ multiplex PCR; TCRdb's copy keeps in-frame clones and lacks some. The sample holds hundreds of thousands of clones; 60% are singletons and the top ten take 0.75% to 0.95%.

Source: CD4+ T cells sorted from blood, taken at approximately week 52, from a patient treated with tofacitinib. The J gene is TRBJ1-2, the V gene TRBV25-1, with no clear D. This clonotype was obtained from a human donor with alopecia areata. The CDR3 sequence: CASSEQRRDGYTF. The DNA of the CDR3 is TGTGCCAGCAGTGAGCAACGGCGCGATGGCTACACCTTC.